The sequence of this T cell receptor beta chain was determined in a study of T cells in Graves' hyperthyroidism and ophthalmopathy. Template material for amplifying TCR beta CDR3 regions consisted of RNA transcripts. During a first-round RT-PCR of the TCR CDR3, the HTBI primer set was used. Using its own MiXCR run on the multiplex PCR reads, TCRdb lists one record per CDR3 protein. Among over 700,000 distinct CDR3 sequences listed, roughly 32% were seen once. The CDR3 loop spans 16 amino acids. Per germline, CDR1 SGHTA and CDR2 FQGNSA. V trimming: 5 bases; J trimming: 4 bases; junction bases outside the gene matches: 12. For this clonotype: Its matching antigen is unknown.

The study enrolled patients aged 18 to 65 with newly diagnosed hyperthyroidism of under 2 months' duration. Diagnoses rested on clinical symptoms, serum thyroxine and TRAb, thyroid ultrasound and orbital computed tomography. Overall study findings and caveats: The model identified upcoming ophthalmopathy a median 6.5 months ahead of onset. Clonotypes that were expanded in thyroid above 0.001 mostly appeared in blood too.

The J gene is TRBJ2-5, the V gene TRBV7-2; 8 nucleotides line up with TRBD2. What was sequenced was blood. The receptor comes from a woman in her 40s with Graves' hyperthyroidism. The CDR3 coding sequence is TGTGCCAGCAGCCTCACTAGGGCGGGAGGTAGAGAGACCCAGTACTTC. It translates to CASSLTRAGGRETQYF.